The rows below give T cell receptor beta chains drawn from one sample of a study of blood T cell repertoires in COVID-19. The protocol was immunoSEQ multiplex PCR, while the TCRdb copy is restricted to in-frame clones and leaves out a portion. The sample contains 300,000 to 350,000 clones, approximately 87% of which appear only once. The sequenced sample was peripheral blood. These receptors all stem from a woman younger than 45 with COVID-19, enrolled during active disease. The CDR3 runs from the conserved cysteine through the conserved F or W. A D gene is named only where the DNA matches it firmly. Clone sizes are given selectively: once, few, many, or a class where the clone is expanded.

d_gene: TRBD2; j_gene: TRBJ2-3; abundance: -; v_gene: TRBV2; CDR3aa: CASMQREFPDTQYF; CDR3nt: TGTGCCAGCATGCAGCGGGAGTTCCCAGATACGCAGTATTTT
d_gene: -; j_gene: TRBJ1-1; abundance: -; v_gene: TRBV2; CDR3aa: CASSEQANTEAFF; CDR3nt: TGTGCCAGCAGTGAACAGGCGAACACTGAAGCTTTCTTT
d_gene: -; j_gene: TRBJ1-5; abundance: -; v_gene: TRBV30; CDR3aa: CAWSRGPQPQHF; CDR3nt: TGTGCCTGGAGTAGGGGCCCCCAGCCCCAGCATTTT
d_gene: -; j_gene: TRBJ2-2; abundance: -; v_gene: TRBV7-9; CDR3aa: CASSLQRTQNTGELFF; CDR3nt: TGTGCCAGCAGCTTACAGAGGACACAAAACACCGGGGAGCTGTTTTTT
d_gene: -; j_gene: TRBJ2-1; abundance: -; v_gene: TRBV7-9; CDR3aa: CASSPILGTGLYNEQFF; CDR3nt: TGTGCCAGCAGCCCTATTCTCGGGACTGGTCTTTACAATGAGCAGTTCTTC
d_gene: -; j_gene: TRBJ2-7; abundance: -; v_gene: TRBV11-2; CDR3aa: CASSRTGLDTYEQYF; CDR3nt: TGTGCCAGCAGCCGAACGGGACTCGATACTTACGAGCAGTACTTC
d_gene: TRBD2; j_gene: TRBJ2-2; abundance: -; v_gene: TRBV30; CDR3aa: CAWGRTSADTGELFF; CDR3nt: TGTGCCTGGGGAAGGACTAGCGCGGACACCGGGGAGCTGTTTTTT
d_gene: -; j_gene: TRBJ2-7; abundance: -; v_gene: TRBV5-1; CDR3aa: CASSTSYEQYF; CDR3nt: TGCGCCAGCAGCACTTCCTACGAGCAGTACTTC
d_gene: -; j_gene: TRBJ2-7; abundance: once; v_gene: TRBV5-1; CDR3aa: CASSSGSDEQYF; CDR3nt: TGCGCCAGCAGCTCGGGGTCCGACGAGCAGTACTTC
d_gene: -; j_gene: TRBJ2-1; abundance: -; v_gene: TRBV6-5; CDR3aa: CASSYSRGDEQFF; CDR3nt: TGTGCCAGCAGTTACTCGAGAGGAGATGAGCAGTTCTTC